Presented here are 25 T cell receptor beta chains from one specimen sequenced in a study of Ad26.COV2.S vaccination and SARS-CoV-2 variants. Clones were sequenced by immunoSEQ multiplex PCR, and TCRdb holds only the in-frame ones, with some missing. The sample has about 350,000 clones; about 91% are singletons. The specimen was peripheral blood, collected after recovery from COVID-19. These receptors all stem from a human donor who had recovered from COVID-19.

This clone has only one observation. V is TRBV7-8 and J is TRBJ2-3, with 8 bases aligning to TRBD1. CDR1 SGHVS and CDR2 FQNEAQ come from the germline V gene. Losses at the gene ends were 2 bases for V and 6 bases for J; bases not matched to a gene: 10. This CDR3 has 16 amino acids. The CDR3 DNA is TGTGCCAGCAGCTTACTTCAGGACAGGGTAAAGGATACGCAGTATTTT. Translating it yields CASSLLQDRVKDTQYF.

The J gene is TRBJ1-1, the V gene TRBV20-1; D is undetermined. V dropped 4 bases and J dropped 3 bases, with 6 bases sitting between them. Germline-derived CDR1 and CDR2 are DFQATT and SNEGSKA (reference sequence). The CDR3 is made up of 11 amino acids. The CDR3 sequence is CSAKDYTEAFF. CDR3 nucleotides: TGCAGTGCTAAGGACTACACTGAAGCTTTCTTT.

The chain carries TRBV7-9 and TRBJ2-7; D is uncertain. CDR3 length: 17 residues. CDR1 is SEHNR, CDR2 FQNEAQ, per germline (reference sequence). Between the trimmed V and J ends, which lost 0 bases and 5 bases, there was a span of 20 bases. The CDR3 nucleotides are TGTGCCAGCAGCTTAGCTCTACGGGTCTGGGGTTTGGACGAGCAGTACTTC. It is translated as CASSLALRVWGLDEQYF.

The chain couples TRBV7-9 to TRBJ1-5; D remains ambiguous. Trimming removed 4 bases at V and 0 bases at J, with 10 bases between. The germline gives CDR1 SEHNR, CDR2 FQNEAQ (reference sequence). The CDR3 spans 15 residues. This chain's CDR3 is CASSSSDYSNQPQHF. CDR3 in DNA: TGTGCCAGCAGCTCATCAGATTATAGCAATCAGCCCCAGCATTTT.

This clone was observed a single time. This chain joins TRBV5-1 and TRBJ1-1; D is uncertain. The CDR3 covers 13 residues. Trimming pared 1 base from V and 2 bases from J, leaving 6 bases between. Germline V lookup: CDR1 SGHRS, CDR2 YFSETQ. CDR3 nucleotides: TGCGCCAGCAGCTTGAGGGATAACACTGAAGCTTTCTTT. Amino acid sequence: CASSLRDNTEAFF.

The CDR3 DNA is TGTGCCAGCAGCCTACAAGCACCCTATAATTCACCCCTCCACTTT. As protein: CASSLQAPYNSPLHF. The J gene is TRBJ1-6, the V gene TRBV6-6; no firm D call. This CDR3 is 15 amino acids long. Germline CDR1 MNHNY, CDR2 SVGAGI (reference sequence). V lost 6 bases, J lost 2 bases, and 11 bases lay in between.

The J gene is TRBJ2-7, the V gene TRBV7-9; 10 bases fit TRBD2. The trim removed 3 bases at V and 6 bases at J, leaving 8 bases unmatched. The CDR3 contains 15 residues. Germline V CDR1 and CDR2: SEHNR, FQNEAQ (reference sequence). CDR3 DNA sequence: TGTGCCAGCAGCTTTCTAGCGGGGGATTTGTTCGAGCAGTACTTC. Its translation is CASSFLAGDLFEQYF.

The chain joins TRBV20-1 to TRBJ1-3; no definite D call. Germline V CDR1 and CDR2: DFQATT, SNEGSKA (reference sequence). This CDR3 comprises 14 residues. V was shortened by 3 bases and J by 0 bases, with 9 bases between the two germline ends. The CDR3 nucleotides are TGCAGTGCTAGTTTTCGGAACTCTGGAAACACCATATATTTT. Protein product: CSASFRNSGNTIYF.

J is TRBJ2-3 and V is TRBV3-1 (or the pseudogene TRBV3-2), with D unresolved. There are 12 residues in the CDR3. V dropped 4 bases and J dropped 6 bases, with 8 bases sitting between them. Per germline, CDR1 LGHDT and CDR2 YNNKEL (reference sequence). The CDR3 DNA follows: TGTGCCAGCAGCCGTTTCTTGGATACGCAGTATTTT. Translated, it gives CASSRFLDTQYF.

DNA for the CDR3: TGTGCCAGCAGCTTGACTGCGGAGAACACTGAAGCTTTCTTT. Its translation: CASSLTAENTEAFF. The gene calls are TRBV11-2 and TRBJ1-1; no clear D gene. The germline V gene has CDR1 SGHAT and CDR2 FQNNGV. V was shortened by 3 bases and J by 1 base, with 9 bases between the two germline ends. The CDR3 is 14 residues long. The full variable domain, rest sourced from reference TRBV11-2 and TRBJ1-1, is EAGVAQSPRYKIIEKRQSVAFWCNPISGHATLYWYQQILGQGPKLLIQFQNNGVVDDSQLPKDRFSAERLKGVDSTLKIQPAKLEDSAVYLCASSLTAENTEAFFGQGTRLTVV.

The chain uses TRBV7-2 and TRBJ2-2; D is possibly TRBD1 or TRBD2 (6 bases each). V dropped 2 bases and J dropped 6 bases, with 13 bases sitting between them. CDR1 and CDR2 (germline): SGHTA, FQGNSA. CDR3 size: 15 residues. The CDR3, as DNA: TGTGCCAGCAGCTTATTTCCAGGGGAGGCCGGGGAGCTGTTTTTT. It yields the protein CASSLFPGEAGELFF.

The rearrangement uses TRBV3-1 (or the pseudogene TRBV3-2) and TRBJ2-3, with D tentatively TRBD2 (6 bases). V was trimmed by 0 bases and J by 6 bases, leaving 22 bases between them. Germline V gives CDR1 LGHDT, CDR2 YNNKEL (reference sequence). The CDR3 has 18 amino acids. This CDR3 reads CASSQDEGLAGWSDTQYF. The CDR3 region has the DNA TGTGCCAGCAGCCAAGATGAAGGTTTGGCGGGGTGGTCGGATACGCAGTATTTT.

The chain recombines TRBV5-3 with TRBJ1-2; no firm D call. TRBV5-3 is known as an ORF, though its function is uncertain. This CDR3 has 12 amino acids. The germline V and J ends were trimmed by 0 bases and 6 bases, with 6 bases remaining between them. CDR3 protein: CARSLGFNGYTF. CDR3 sequence (DNA): TGTGCCAGAAGCTTGGGATTTAATGGCTACACCTTC.

This clone was detected many times. The chain links TRBV3-1 (or the pseudogene TRBV3-2) to TRBJ2-2; TRBD2 might be the D (6 bases). The CDR3 has 17 residues. Trimming shortened V by 4 bases and J by 0 bases, and 15 bases separated the two germline ends. Germline V lookup: CDR1 LGHDT, CDR2 YNNKEL (reference sequence). The CDR3 DNA sequence: TGTGCCAGCAGCCGTCCTGAAGGCGGGGCGAACACCGGGGAGCTGTTTTTT. Encoded protein: CASSRPEGGANTGELFF.

This chain connects TRBV9 to TRBJ2-3; D might be TRBD2 (6 bases). Germline CDR1 SGDLS, CDR2 YYNGEE. V lost 1 base and J 2 bases, leaving 14 bases between the germline ends. The CDR3 length is 16 residues. The chain's CDR3 is CASSVSPGVLTDTQYF. The CDR3 DNA reads TGTGCCAGCAGCGTATCACCGGGGGTGCTCACAGATACGCAGTATTTT.

The chain combines TRBV6-5 with TRBJ1-5; 10 bases align to TRBD1. Looked up from germline, CDR1 is MNHEY and CDR2 is SVGAGI. Germline trimming cut 6 bases from V and 7 bases from J; bases unmatched to any gene: 9. The CDR3 totals 15 residues. The CDR3 here is CASRSTGTGVQPQHF. The CDR3 DNA is TGTGCCAGCAGATCCACCGGGACAGGGGTACAGCCCCAGCATTTT.

This chain uses TRBV29-1 with TRBJ2-5; D may be TRBD2 (6 bases). The CDR3 extends over 12 amino acids. Trimming shortened V by 7 bases and J by 0 bases, and 9 bases separated the two germline ends. Germline CDR1 reads SQVTM; CDR2 reads ANQGSEA. The chain's CDR3 is CSAGGDQETQYF. CDR3 DNA sequence: TGCAGCGCCGGGGGAGACCAAGAGACCCAGTACTTC.

The CDR3 reads CASSPGTGGTDTQYF. Written as DNA, the CDR3 is TGCGCCAGCAGCCCCGGAACGGGGGGGACAGATACGCAGTATTTT. This sequence joins TRBV5-1 and TRBJ2-3, with 8 bases matching TRBD2. This CDR3 is built from 15 residues. The V gene end was trimmed by 4 bases and the J gene end by 3 bases; junction bases not matched to a gene: 7. Germline V gives CDR1 SGHRS, CDR2 YFSETQ.

The chain links TRBV4-3 to TRBJ1-2; 7 bases align to TRBD1. The length of the CDR3 is 16 residues. Germline V gene sequence: CDR1 LGHNA, CDR2 YSLEER. With V trimmed by 2 bases and J by 0 bases, 6 bases remained unmatched. The CDR3 sequence is CASSQTGTASNYGYTF. In nucleotides, the CDR3 is TGCGCCAGCAGCCAAACCGGGACAGCCTCTAACTATGGCTACACCTTC.

V gene TRBV27 combines with J gene TRBJ1-3, with D possibly matching TRBD1 (5 bases). The germline V and J ends were trimmed by 6 bases and 0 bases, with 15 bases remaining between them. Per the germline V gene, CDR1 is MNHEY and CDR2 is SMNVEV (reference sequence). The CDR3 is made up of 16 amino acids. CDR3: CASSPGQGSSGNTIYF. CDR3 in DNA: TGTGCCAGCAGCCCAGGGCAGGGCAGCTCTGGAAACACCATATATTTT.

V usage is TRBV5-1 and J usage is TRBJ2-5; 9 nucleotides agree with TRBD2. The V and J ends lost 2 bases and 5 bases, in that order; junction bases with no gene match: 7. CDR1 is SGHRS and CDR2 is YFSETQ in the germline V gene. The CDR3 length is 15 residues. The CDR3: CASSFLAGSGETQYF. The CDR3 nucleotides are TGCGCCAGCAGCTTCCTAGCGGGGTCGGGCGAGACCCAGTACTTC.

The chain links TRBV13 to TRBJ1-3; D ambiguous. CDR3 length equals 17 residues. Between the trimmed V and J ends, which lost 4 bases and 0 bases, there was a span of 16 bases. Per germline, CDR1 PRHDT and CDR2 FYEKMQ (reference sequence). The CDR3 reads CASSSRTFEISGNTIYF. The DNA for the CDR3 is TGTGCCAGCAGCTCCCGGACGTTTGAGATCTCTGGAAACACCATATATTTT.

The V gene is TRBV7-6, the J gene TRBJ2-5; 8 nucleotides align to TRBD2. The junction had 17 bases not matched to a gene; V was cut back by 3 bases and J by 5 bases. Germline values: CDR1 SGHVS, CDR2 FNYEAQ. This CDR3 has 18 residues. The DNA for the CDR3 is TGTGCCAGCAGCTTCGGATCGCGACTTGCGGGGGGAATGGAGACCCAGTACTTC. Its translation: CASSFGSRLAGGMETQYF.

This chain connects TRBV27 to TRBJ1-2; a weak D match, TRBD1 (5 bases). The germline V and J ends were trimmed by 2 bases and 0 bases, with 13 bases remaining between them. The length of the CDR3 is 16 residues. The germline V gene encodes CDR1 MNHEY and CDR2 SMNVEV (reference sequence). CDR3 in DNA: TGTGCCAGCAGTTTAAGAGGAGGGGCTTCTAACTATGGCTACACCTTC. This sequence encodes CASSLRGGASNYGYTF.

The chain combines TRBV5-4 with TRBJ1-1; D is undetermined. Germline V gene lookup returns CDR1 SGHNT and CDR2 YYREEE (reference sequence). This CDR3 is 15 amino acids long. V was shortened by 4 bases and J by 0 bases, with 13 bases between the two germline ends. The CDR3 sequence is CASSRERALNTEAFF. For the CDR3, the DNA is TGTGCCAGCAGCCGAGAGAGAGCCCTGAACACTGAAGCTTTCTTT.